Below are 3 T cell receptor beta chains sequenced from a single sample in a study of regulatory T cells in long-lasting Graves disease. As for time point: newly diagnosed GD, antithyroid drugs for less than 3 months. Isolated PBMC RNA provided the starting material for the TCR library. Construction of TCR beta libraries relied on iRepertoire HTBI primers and on Arm-PCR targeting CDR3 regions. TCRdb passed the multiplex PCR reads through MiXCR, listing each CDR3 protein once. Of about 530,000 distinct CDR3 sequences in the sample, more than 15% were seen once. This sample was also put to use in a study of T cells in Graves' hyperthyroidism and ophthalmopathy.

The specimen was peripheral blood mononuclear cells (PBMCs), collected at new diagnosis, from a patient treated with antithyroid drugs. The receptors derive from a middle-aged woman with Graves disease.

This clonotype was seen at least ten times. The chain recombines TRBV3-1 with TRBJ1-4, with D uncertain. From germline, CDR1 is LGHDT and CDR2 YNNKEL (reference sequence). V gave up 1 base and J gave up 3 bases, with 9 bases separating them. This CDR3 spans 15 amino acids. CDR3 sequence (DNA): TGTGCCAGCAGCCAAGGCTGGGCGGCTAATGAAAAACTGTTTTTT. Residues: CASSQGWAANEKLFF.

Ten or more counts support this clonotype. The genes are TRBV12-3 or TRBV12-4 and TRBJ2-5; D gene ambiguous. CDR3 length: 12 amino acids. Trimming left V 4 bases short and J 5 bases short, with 8 bases between. The CDR3, as DNA: TGTGCCAGCAGTTCGCCTGGTGAGACCCAGTACTTC. It encodes CASSSPGETQYF.

This clonotype was seen only a few times. The rearrangement joins TRBV2 to TRBJ1-5; no clear D. Between the trimmed V and J ends, which lost 2 bases and 5 bases, there was a span of 13 bases. The CDR3 has 15 residues. Per germline, CDR1 SNHLY and CDR2 FYNNEI. The CDR3 here is CASSERLWPHQPQHF. The CDR3, as DNA: TGTGCCAGCAGTGAAAGGCTATGGCCCCATCAGCCCCAGCATTTT.